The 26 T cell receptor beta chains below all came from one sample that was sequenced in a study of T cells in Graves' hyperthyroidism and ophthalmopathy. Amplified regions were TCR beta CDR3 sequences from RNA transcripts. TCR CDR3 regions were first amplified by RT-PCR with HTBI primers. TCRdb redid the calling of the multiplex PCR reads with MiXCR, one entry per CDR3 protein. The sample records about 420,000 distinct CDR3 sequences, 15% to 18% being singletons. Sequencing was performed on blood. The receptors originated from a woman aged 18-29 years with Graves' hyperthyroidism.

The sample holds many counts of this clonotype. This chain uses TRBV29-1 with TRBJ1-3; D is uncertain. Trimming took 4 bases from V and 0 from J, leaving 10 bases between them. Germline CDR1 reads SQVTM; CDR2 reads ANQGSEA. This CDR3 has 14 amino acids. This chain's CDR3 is CSVVVGASGNTIYF. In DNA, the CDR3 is TGCAGCGTTGTGGTCGGAGCCTCTGGAAACACCATATATTTT.

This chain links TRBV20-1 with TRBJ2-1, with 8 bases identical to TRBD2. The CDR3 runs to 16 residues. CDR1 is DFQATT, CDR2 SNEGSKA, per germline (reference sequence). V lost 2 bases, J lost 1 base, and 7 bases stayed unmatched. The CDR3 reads CSARPPGGRSYNEQFF. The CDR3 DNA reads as TGCAGTGCTAGACCCCCGGGAGGGAGGTCCTACAATGAGCAGTTCTTC.

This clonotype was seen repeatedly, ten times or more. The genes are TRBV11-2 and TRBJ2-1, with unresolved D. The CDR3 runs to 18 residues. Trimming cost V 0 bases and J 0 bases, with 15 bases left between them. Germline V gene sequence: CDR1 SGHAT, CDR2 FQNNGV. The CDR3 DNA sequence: TGTGCCAGCAGCTTAGAGGCCCCTGGCGCCAACTCCTACAATGAGCAGTTCTTC. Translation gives CASSLEAPGANSYNEQFF.

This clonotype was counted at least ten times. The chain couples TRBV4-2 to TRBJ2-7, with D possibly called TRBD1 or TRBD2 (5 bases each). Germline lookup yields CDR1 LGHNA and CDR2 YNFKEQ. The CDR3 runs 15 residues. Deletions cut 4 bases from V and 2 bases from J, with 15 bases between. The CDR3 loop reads CASSRDRDGAYEQYF. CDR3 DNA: TGTGCCAGCAGCCGGGACCGGGACGGGGCCTACGAGCAGTACTTC.

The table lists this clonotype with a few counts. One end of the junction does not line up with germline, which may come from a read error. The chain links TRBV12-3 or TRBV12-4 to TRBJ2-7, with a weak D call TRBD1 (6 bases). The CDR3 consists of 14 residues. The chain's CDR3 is CASAQNRVSSEQYF. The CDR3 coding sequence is TGTGCCAGCGCACAGAACAGGGTTTCCTCCGAGCAGTACTTC.

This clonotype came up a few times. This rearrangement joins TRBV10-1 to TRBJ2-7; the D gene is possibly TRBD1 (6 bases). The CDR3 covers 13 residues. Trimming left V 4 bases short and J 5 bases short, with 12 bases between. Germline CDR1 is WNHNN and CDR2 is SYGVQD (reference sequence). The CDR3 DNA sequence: TGCGCCAGCAGTGGTCTCGAGGGGGACGAGCAGTACTTC. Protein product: CASSGLEGDEQYF.

CDR3 sequence (DNA): TGTGCCAGCAGCCAAAGGGGACAGATCCAAGAGACCCAGTACTTC. Translated, it gives CASSQRGQIQETQYF. V and J are TRBV3-1 and TRBJ2-5, with TRBD1 matching 7 bases. Trimming removed 2 bases from V and 1 base from J; junction bases left unmatched: 4. The germline CDR1 and CDR2 sequences are LGHDT and YNNKEL (reference sequence). CDR3 length: 15 residues.

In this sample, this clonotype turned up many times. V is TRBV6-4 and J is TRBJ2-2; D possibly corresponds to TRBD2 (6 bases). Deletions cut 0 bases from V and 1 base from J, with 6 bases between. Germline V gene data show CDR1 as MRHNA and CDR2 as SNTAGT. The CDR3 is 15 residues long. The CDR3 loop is CASSDSGGNTGELFF. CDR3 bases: TGTGCCAGCAGTGACTCGGGAGGGAACACCGGGGAGCTGTTTTTT.

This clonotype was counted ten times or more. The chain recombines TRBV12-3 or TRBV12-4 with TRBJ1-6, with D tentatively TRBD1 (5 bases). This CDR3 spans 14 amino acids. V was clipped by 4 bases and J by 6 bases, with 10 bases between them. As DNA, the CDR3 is TGTGCCAGCAGTTCCGACAGCCGTAATTCACCCCTCCACTTT. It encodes CASSSDSRNSPLHF.

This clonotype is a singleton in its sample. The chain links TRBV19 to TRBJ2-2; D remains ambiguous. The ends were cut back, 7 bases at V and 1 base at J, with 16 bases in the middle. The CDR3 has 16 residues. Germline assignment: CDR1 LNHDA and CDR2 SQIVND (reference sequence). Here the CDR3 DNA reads TGTGCCAGTAAAATGGAGCCCCTGAGGAACACCGGGGAGCTGTTTTTT. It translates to CASKMEPLRNTGELFF.

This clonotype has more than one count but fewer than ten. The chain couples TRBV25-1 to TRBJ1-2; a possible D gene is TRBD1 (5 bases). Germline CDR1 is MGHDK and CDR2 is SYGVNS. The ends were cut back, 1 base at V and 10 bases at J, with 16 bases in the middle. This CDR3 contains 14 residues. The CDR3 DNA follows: TGTGCCAGCAGTGAATTTGGGGGAGGAGGATTCTACACCTTC. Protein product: CASSEFGGGGFYTF.

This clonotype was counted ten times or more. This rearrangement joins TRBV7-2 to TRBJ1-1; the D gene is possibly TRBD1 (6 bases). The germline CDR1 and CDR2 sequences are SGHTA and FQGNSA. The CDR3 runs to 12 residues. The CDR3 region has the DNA TGTGTCGGGGCAGGGGAGAACACTGAAGCTTTCTTT. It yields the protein CVGAGENTEAFF.

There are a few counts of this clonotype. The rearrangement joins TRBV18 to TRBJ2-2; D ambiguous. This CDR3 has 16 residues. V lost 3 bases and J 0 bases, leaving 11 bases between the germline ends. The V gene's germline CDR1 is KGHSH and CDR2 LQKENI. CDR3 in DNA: TGTGCCAGCTCACCGAAGTGGTCCCCGAACACCGGGGAGCTGTTTTTT. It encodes CASSPKWSPNTGELFF.

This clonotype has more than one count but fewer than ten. CDR3 sequence (DNA): TGCAGTGCGAGGGGAGACAGCAACGGGGAATATGGCTACACCTTC. It specifies CSARGDSNGEYGYTF. The chain uses TRBV20-1 and TRBJ1-2; a possible D gene is TRBD1 (5 bases). Germline CDR1 is DFQATT and CDR2 is SNEGSKA (reference sequence). V was cut by 6 bases and J by 5 bases, with 22 bases left in between. The CDR3 has 15 amino acids.

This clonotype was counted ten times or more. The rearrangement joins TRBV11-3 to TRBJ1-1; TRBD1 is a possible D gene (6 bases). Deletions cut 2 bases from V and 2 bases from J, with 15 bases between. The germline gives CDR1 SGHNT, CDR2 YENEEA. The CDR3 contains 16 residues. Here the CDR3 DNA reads TGTGCCAGCAGCTTACAATTCAGGACAGTCAACACTGAAGCTTTCTTT. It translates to CASSLQFRTVNTEAFF.

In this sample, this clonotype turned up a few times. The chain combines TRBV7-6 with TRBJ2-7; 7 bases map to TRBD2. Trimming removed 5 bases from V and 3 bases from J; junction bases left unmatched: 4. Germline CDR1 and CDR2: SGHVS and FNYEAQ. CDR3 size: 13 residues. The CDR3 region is CASSTPGGYEQYF. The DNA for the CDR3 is TGTGCCAGCAGCACCCCGGGGGGCTACGAGCAGTACTTC.

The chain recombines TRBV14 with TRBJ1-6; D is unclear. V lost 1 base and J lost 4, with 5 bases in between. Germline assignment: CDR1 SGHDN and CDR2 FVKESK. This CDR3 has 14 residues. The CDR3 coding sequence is TGTGCCAGCAGCCAAGTACAGTATAATTCACCCCTCCACTTT. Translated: CASSQVQYNSPLHF.

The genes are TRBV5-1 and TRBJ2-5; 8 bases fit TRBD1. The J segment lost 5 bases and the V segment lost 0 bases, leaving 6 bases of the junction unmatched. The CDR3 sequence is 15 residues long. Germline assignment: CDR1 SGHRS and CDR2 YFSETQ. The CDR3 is CASSLAAGGLETQYF. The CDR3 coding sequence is TGCGCCAGCAGCTTGGCGGCAGGGGGCTTGGAGACCCAGTACTTC.

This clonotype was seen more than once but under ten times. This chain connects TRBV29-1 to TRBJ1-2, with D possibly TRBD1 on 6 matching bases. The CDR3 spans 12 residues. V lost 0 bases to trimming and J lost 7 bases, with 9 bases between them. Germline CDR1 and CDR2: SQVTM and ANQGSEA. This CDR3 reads CSVEEQGRGYTF. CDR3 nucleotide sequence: TGCAGCGTTGAAGAACAGGGTCGTGGCTACACCTTC.

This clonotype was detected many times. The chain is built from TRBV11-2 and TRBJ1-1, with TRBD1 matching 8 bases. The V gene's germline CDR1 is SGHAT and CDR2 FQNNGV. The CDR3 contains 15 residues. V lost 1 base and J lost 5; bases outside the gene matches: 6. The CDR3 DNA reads TGTGCCAGCAGCTTAGGGCAGGGGGCGCCTACTGAAGCTTTCTTT. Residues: CASSLGQGAPTEAFF.

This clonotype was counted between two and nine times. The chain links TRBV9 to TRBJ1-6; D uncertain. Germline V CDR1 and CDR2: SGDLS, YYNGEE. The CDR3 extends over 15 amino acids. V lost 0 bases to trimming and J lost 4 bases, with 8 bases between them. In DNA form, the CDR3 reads TGTGCCAGCAGCGTAGATCTGAGTTATAATTCACCCCTCCACTTT. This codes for CASSVDLSYNSPLHF.

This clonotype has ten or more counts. In DNA, the CDR3 is TGTGCCAGCAGTTACAAGGGCTTGTCCTACGAGCAGTACTTC. Its protein product is CASSYKGLSYEQYF. The V and J genes are TRBV6-1 and TRBJ2-7; D gene uncertain. Trimming removed 5 bases from V and 1 base from J, with 12 bases in between. Germline V lookup: CDR1 MNHNS, CDR2 SASEGT. There are 14 residues in the CDR3.

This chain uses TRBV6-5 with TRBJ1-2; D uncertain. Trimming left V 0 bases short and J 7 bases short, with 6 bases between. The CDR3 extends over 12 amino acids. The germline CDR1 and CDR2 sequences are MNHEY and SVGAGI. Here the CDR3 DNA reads TGTGCCAGCAGTTACTCGTCCGGTGGCTACACCTTC. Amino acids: CASSYSSGGYTF.

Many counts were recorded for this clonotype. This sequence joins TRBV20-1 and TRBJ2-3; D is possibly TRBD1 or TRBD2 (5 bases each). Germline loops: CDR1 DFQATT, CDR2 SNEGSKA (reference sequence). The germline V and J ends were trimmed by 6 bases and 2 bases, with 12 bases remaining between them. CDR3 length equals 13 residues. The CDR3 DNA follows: TGCAGTGCCAGGGAGATCATCACAGATACGCAGTATTTT. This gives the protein CSAREIITDTQYF.

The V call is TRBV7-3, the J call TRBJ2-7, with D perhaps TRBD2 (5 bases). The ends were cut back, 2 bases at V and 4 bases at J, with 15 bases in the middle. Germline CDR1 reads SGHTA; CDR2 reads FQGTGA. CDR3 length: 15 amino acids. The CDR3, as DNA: TGTGCCAGCAGCTTACAAGGCGGGTCGGGGTACGAGCAGTACTTC. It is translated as CASSLQGGSGYEQYF.

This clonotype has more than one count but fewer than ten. This chain's CDR3 is CASRGGFTGVTEAFF. For the CDR3, the DNA is TGTGCCAGCAGGGGAGGGTTTACAGGGGTCACTGAAGCTTTCTTT. The chain is built from TRBV27 and TRBJ1-1; 7 nucleotides agree with TRBD1. This CDR3 spans 15 amino acids. V gave up 6 bases and J gave up 4 bases; unmatched junction bases: 11. Germline V gene lookup returns CDR1 MNHEY and CDR2 SMNVEV (reference sequence).